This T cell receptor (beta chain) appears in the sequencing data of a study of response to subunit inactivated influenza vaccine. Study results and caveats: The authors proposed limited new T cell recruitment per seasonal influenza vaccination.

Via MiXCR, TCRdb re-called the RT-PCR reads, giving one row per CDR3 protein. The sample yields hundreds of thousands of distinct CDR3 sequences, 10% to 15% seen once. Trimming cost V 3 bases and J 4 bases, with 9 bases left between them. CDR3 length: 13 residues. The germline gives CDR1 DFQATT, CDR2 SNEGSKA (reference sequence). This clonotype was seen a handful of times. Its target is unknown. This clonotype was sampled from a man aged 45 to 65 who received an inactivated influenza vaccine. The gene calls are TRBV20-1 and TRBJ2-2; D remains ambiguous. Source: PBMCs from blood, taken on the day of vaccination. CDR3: CSARGRSTGELFF. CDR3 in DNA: TGCAGTGCTAGGGGAAGGTCCACCGGGGAGCTGTTTTTT.